This T cell receptor (beta chain) was captured in a study of T cell responses to AZD1222 COVID-19 vaccine. Overall study findings and caveats: Donors in the cohort were predominantly white British and more often female, and clonal diversity was possibly underestimated. Increases in Spike-specific TCR breadth and depth were seen after two AZD1222 doses.

J gave up 5 bases and V 4 bases, and 6 bases lay outside the gene matches. From germline, CDR1 is MDHEN and CDR2 SYDVKM. This CDR3 is 14 amino acids long. With respect to this clone: Its antigen is not identified. In the same sample, other DNA sequences code for this CDR3.

Sequencing used immunoSEQ multiplex PCR; TCRdb keeps in-frame clones, though not all of them. This table has 100,000 to 150,000 clones, just over 85% appearing once. The clonotype originates from an adult in good health. The sequencing here drew on peripheral blood, taken on day 0 of AZD1222 vaccination. The chain joins TRBV28 to TRBJ1-1, with 8 bases lining up with TRBD1. CDR3 bases: TGTGCCAGCAGTTCAGGACAGGGTGATACTGAAGCTTTCTTT. The encoded protein is CASSSGQGDTEAFF.